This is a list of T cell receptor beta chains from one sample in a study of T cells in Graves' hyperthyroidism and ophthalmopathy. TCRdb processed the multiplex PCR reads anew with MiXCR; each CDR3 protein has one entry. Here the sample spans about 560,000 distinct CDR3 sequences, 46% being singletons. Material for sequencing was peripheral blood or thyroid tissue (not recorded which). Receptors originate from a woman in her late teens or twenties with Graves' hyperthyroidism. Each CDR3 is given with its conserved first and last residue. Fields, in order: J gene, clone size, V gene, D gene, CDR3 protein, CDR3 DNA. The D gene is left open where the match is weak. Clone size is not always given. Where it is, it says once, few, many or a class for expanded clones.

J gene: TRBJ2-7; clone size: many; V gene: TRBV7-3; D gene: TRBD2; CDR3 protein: CASSPRPGGEQYF; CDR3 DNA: TGTGCCAGCAGCCCGCGTCCCGGGGGGGAGCAGTACTTC
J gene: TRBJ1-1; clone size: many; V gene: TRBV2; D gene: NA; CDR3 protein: CASSDQGRFTEAFF; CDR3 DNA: TGTGCCAGCAGTGACCAGGGGCGCTTCACTGAAGCTTTCTTT
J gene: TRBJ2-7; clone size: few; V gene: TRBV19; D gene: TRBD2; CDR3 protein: CASSPRTSGRRDEQYF; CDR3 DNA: TGTGCCAGTAGTCCCCGGACTAGCGGGAGGAGAGACGAGCAGTACTTC
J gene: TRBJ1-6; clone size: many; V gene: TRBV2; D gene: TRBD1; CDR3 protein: CASTRTGELSPLHF; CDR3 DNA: TGTGCCAGCACAAGGACAGGGGAGCTTTCACCCCTCCACTTT
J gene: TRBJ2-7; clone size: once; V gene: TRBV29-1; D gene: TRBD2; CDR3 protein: CSVAGGAPGEQYF; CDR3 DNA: TGCAGCGTTGCGGGGGGGGCCCCCGGCGAGCAGTACTTC
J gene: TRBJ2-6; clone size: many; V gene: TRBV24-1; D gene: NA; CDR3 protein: CATSDPTPGANVLTF; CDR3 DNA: TGTGCCACCAGTGATCCTACCCCTGGGGCCAACGTCCTGACTTTC
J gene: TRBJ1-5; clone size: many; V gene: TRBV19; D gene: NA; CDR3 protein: CASSMPAYSNQPQHF; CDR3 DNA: TGTGCCAGTAGTATGCCAGCTTATAGCAATCAGCCCCAGCATTTT
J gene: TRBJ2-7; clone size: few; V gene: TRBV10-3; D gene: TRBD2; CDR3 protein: CASSAHVGTSDTYEQYF; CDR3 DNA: TGTGCCAGCAGTGCGCATGTCGGGACTAGCGATACCTACGAGCAGTACTTC
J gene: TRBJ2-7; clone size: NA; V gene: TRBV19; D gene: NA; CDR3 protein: CASSISSRANEQYF; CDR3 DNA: TGTGCCAGTAGTATTAGCTCCAGGGCCAACGAGCAGTACTTC
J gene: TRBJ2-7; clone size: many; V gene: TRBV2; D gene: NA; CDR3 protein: CASNILASYEQYF; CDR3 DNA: TGTGCCAGCAACATACTAGCATCCTACGAGCAGTACTTC
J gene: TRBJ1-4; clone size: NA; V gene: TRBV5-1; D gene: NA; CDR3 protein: CASREEDEKLFF; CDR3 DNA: TGCGCCAGCCGAGAGGAGGATGAAAAACTGTTTTTT
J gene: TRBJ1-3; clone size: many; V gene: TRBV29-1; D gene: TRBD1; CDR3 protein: CSGAPTGAGNTIYF; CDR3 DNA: TGCAGCGGTGCCCCGACAGGGGCTGGAAACACCATATATTTT